One sample yielded the 17 T cell receptor beta chains listed below, sequenced in a study of blood T cell repertoires in COVID-19. Clones were read by immunoSEQ multiplex PCR, and TCRdb kept only the in-frame ones, dropping some. Among about 80,000 clones, more than 70% were seen once, and the ten largest hold about 16%. Sequencing was carried out using peripheral blood. These receptors were obtained from a man aged 65 to 79 with active or convalescent COVID-19.

The chain has TRBV13 and TRBJ1-1; D might be TRBD1 (6 bases). This CDR3 has 14 amino acids. V was trimmed by 3 bases and J by 8 bases, leaving 16 bases between them. Germline loops: CDR1 PRHDT, CDR2 FYEKMQ (reference sequence). CDR3 region: CASSFGLGTQEAFF. DNA for the CDR3: TGTGCCAGCAGCTTCGGGTTAGGGACACAAGAAGCTTTCTTT.

This clone came up once. J is TRBJ2-7 and V is TRBV21-1; TRBD2 is the table's D call and was not checked against the DNA. TRBV21-1 is marked as a pseudogene. This CDR3 is built from 19 residues. The CDR3 region is CASSLRTGTSGLSSYEQYF. The CDR3 region has the DNA TGTGCCAGCAGCCTAAGAACCGGGACTAGCGGATTAAGCTCCTACGAGCAGTACTTC.

The CDR3 sequence: CASSPASANEQFF. CDR3 nucleotides: TGTGCCAGCAGCCCCGCTAGCGCTAATGAGCAGTTCTTC. J is TRBJ2-1 and V is TRBV7-2, with a possible D match to TRBD2 (6 bases). V was shortened by 5 bases and J by 7 bases, with 12 bases between the two germline ends. Germline V CDR1 and CDR2: SGHTA, FQGNSA. There are 13 residues in the CDR3.

This clone has just one count. The chain couples TRBV28 to TRBJ1-2; maybe TRBD1 (5 bases). Trimming took 6 bases from V and 2 from J, leaving 16 bases between them. CDR3 length: 15 amino acids. CDR1 MDHEN and CDR2 SYDVKM come from the germline V gene. The CDR3 is CASRENRPRNYGYTF. Here the CDR3 DNA reads TGTGCCAGCAGGGAAAACAGGCCTAGAAACTATGGCTACACCTTC.

This clone was seen just once. CDR3 protein: CASSLSQDRRGYTF. The DNA of the CDR3 is TGTGCCAGCAGTTTATCCCAAGACAGGAGGGGCTACACCTTC. This chain links TRBV28 with TRBJ1-2; D possibly corresponds to TRBD1 (6 bases). The V end lost 1 base, the J end lost 8 bases, and 14 bases lay between the germline ends. The CDR3 runs to 14 residues. The V gene's germline CDR1 is MDHEN and CDR2 SYDVKM.

This clone was seen a few times. The rearrangement uses TRBV30 and TRBJ1-6; D ambiguous. The germline V gene has CDR1 GTSNPN and CDR2 SVGIG (reference sequence). Trimming took off 3 bases at V and 6 bases at J, with 9 bases between the two ends. The CDR3 consists of 13 residues. This CDR3 reads CAWRLLINSPLHF. The CDR3 DNA reads TGTGCCTGGAGACTGCTAATTAATTCACCCCTCCACTTT.

The chain has TRBV30 and TRBJ1-5; D uncertain. This CDR3 region has 14 residues. V lost 0 bases and J 4 bases, leaving 10 bases between the germline ends. Germline-derived CDR1 and CDR2 are GTSNPN and SVGIG (reference sequence). The CDR3 sequence: CAWSVGPENQPQHF. The CDR3 DNA reads as TGTGCCTGGAGTGTTGGGCCAGAGAATCAGCCCCAGCATTTT.

The gene calls are TRBV29-1 and TRBJ1-2; D gene ambiguous. Per germline, CDR1 SQVTM and CDR2 ANQGSEA. The V gene lost 6 bases and the J gene lost 1 base, with 6 bases spanning the gap. This CDR3 is built from 11 residues. CDR3 nucleotide sequence: TGCAGCGTGGGAGATAACTATGGCTACACCTTC. Residues: CSVGDNYGYTF.

The chain links TRBV7-6 to TRBJ1-1; a weak D match, TRBD1 (5 bases). The CDR3 is 15 residues long. Trimming took 5 bases from V and 5 from J, leaving 18 bases between them. CDR1 and CDR2 from the germline V gene are SGHVS and FNYEAQ. For the CDR3, the DNA is TGTGCCAGCAGCAGCGCAGGACAAATGAGTACTGAAGCTTTCTTT. It codes for CASSSAGQMSTEAFF.

The rearrangement links TRBV6-5 to TRBJ1-6, with a tentative D call TRBD1 (6 bases). Germline V CDR1 and CDR2: MNHEY, SVGAGI. The CDR3 runs 15 residues. Trimming removed 5 bases at V and 12 bases at J, with 20 bases between. The CDR3 DNA is TGTGCCAGCAGTCACTGGGACACAGCGCTGGGACCCCTCCACTTT. It codes for CASSHWDTALGPLHF.

The J gene is TRBJ2-1, the V gene TRBV6-1; 12 nucleotides line up with TRBD2. Germline assignment: CDR1 MNHNS and CDR2 SASEGT. There are 16 residues in the CDR3. With V trimmed by 2 bases and J by 6 bases, 5 bases remained unmatched. The CDR3 DNA follows: TGTGCCAGCAGTGAACCCACTAGCGGGAGGCCCAATGAGCAGTTCTTC. Its protein product is CASSEPTSGRPNEQFF.

J is TRBJ1-1 and V is TRBV7-9; D ambiguous. The V and J ends lost 3 bases and 3 bases respectively, with 8 bases between them. This CDR3 contains 13 residues. CDR1 SEHNR and CDR2 FQNEAQ come from the germline V gene (reference sequence). The CDR3 here is CASSLEADTEAFF. CDR3 DNA sequence: TGTGCCAGCAGCTTGGAGGCGGACACTGAAGCTTTCTTT. The variable domain in full, with the rest retrieved from reference TRBV7-9 and TRBJ1-1, is DTGVSQNPRHKITKRGQNVTFRCDPISEHNRLYWYRQTLGQGPEFLTYFQNEAQLEKSRLLSDRFSAERPKGSFSTLEIQRTEQGDSAMYLCASSLEADTEAFFGQGTRLTVV.

V usage is TRBV30 and J usage is TRBJ1-3, with TRBD1 as a possible D gene (5 bases). The CDR3 totals 14 residues. The germline gives CDR1 GTSNPN, CDR2 SVGIG (reference sequence). V shed 3 bases and J shed 0 bases, with 9 bases lying between them. The CDR3 here is CAWSAGISGNTIYF. The CDR3 nucleotides read TGTGCCTGGAGCGCAGGGATCTCTGGAAACACCATATATTTT.

This clone was detected a few times. The rearrangement joins TRBV28 to TRBJ1-4; 11 bases match TRBD1. This CDR3 spans 15 amino acids. The V gene's germline CDR1 is MDHEN and CDR2 SYDVKM. V lost 6 bases and J lost 6; bases outside the gene matches: 6. CDR3 loop: CASRLPGQGDEKLFF. The CDR3 DNA reads as TGTGCCAGCAGGTTACCGGGACAGGGGGATGAAAAACTGTTTTTT.

The chain joins TRBV28 to TRBJ2-7; 7 bases are shared with TRBD1. Germline V gene lookup returns CDR1 MDHEN and CDR2 SYDVKM. After removal of 11 bases from V and 7 bases from J, the junction contained 11 bases not matched to a gene. This CDR3 comprises 12 residues. The CDR3 sequence: CAGGLRGREQYF. CDR3 bases: TGTGCCGGAGGCTTGAGGGGGCGTGAGCAGTACTTC.

The chain couples TRBV28 to TRBJ2-7, with D unclear. Germline CDR1 reads MDHEN; CDR2 reads SYDVKM. V lost 2 bases to trimming and J lost 2 bases, with 4 bases between them. The CDR3 runs to 12 residues. CDR3 nucleotides: TGTGCCAGCAGTTTAAGCACCTACGAGCAGTACTTC. The encoded protein is CASSLSTYEQYF.

The chain uses TRBV11-3 and TRBJ2-7, with D possibly being TRBD1 (6 bases). V gave up 3 bases and J gave up 3 bases, with 9 bases separating them. Germline CDR1 is SGHNT and CDR2 is YENEEA. There are 13 residues in the CDR3. CDR3 protein: CASSFGGDYEQYF. In DNA form, the CDR3 reads TGTGCCAGCAGCTTTGGGGGCGACTACGAGCAGTACTTC.